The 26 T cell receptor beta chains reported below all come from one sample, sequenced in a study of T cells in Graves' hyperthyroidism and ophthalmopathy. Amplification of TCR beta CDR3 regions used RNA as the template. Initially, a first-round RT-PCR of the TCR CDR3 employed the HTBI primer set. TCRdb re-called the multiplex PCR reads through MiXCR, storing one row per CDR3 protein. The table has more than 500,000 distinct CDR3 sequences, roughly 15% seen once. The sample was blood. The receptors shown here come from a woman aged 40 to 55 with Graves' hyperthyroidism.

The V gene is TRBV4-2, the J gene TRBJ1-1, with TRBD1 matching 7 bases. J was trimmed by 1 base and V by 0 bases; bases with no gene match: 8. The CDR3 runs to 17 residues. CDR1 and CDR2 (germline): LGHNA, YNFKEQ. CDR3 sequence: CASSQDQGRGTNTEAFF. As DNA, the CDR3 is TGTGCCAGCAGCCAAGATCAGGGCAGGGGGACGAACACTGAAGCTTTCTTT.

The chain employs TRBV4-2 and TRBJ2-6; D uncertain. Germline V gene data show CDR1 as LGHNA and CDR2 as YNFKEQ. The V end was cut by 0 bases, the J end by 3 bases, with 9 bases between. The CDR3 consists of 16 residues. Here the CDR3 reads CASSQDLGNGANVLTF. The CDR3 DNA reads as TGTGCCAGCAGCCAAGATCTGGGTAATGGGGCCAACGTCCTGACTTTC.

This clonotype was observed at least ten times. The CDR3: CASSSWGGGELFF. The CDR3 DNA is TGTGCCAGCAGCAGCTGGGGTGGCGGGGAGCTGTTTTTT. The chain links TRBV6-2 or TRBV6-3 to TRBJ2-2; D unresolved. Germline values: CDR1 MNHEY, CDR2 SVGEGT. Trimming shortened V by 6 bases and J by 7 bases, and 12 bases separated the two germline ends. The CDR3 contains 13 residues.

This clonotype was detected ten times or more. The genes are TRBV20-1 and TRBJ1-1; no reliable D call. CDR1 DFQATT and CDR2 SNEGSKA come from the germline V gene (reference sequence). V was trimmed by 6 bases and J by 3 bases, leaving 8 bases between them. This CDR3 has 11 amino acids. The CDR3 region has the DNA TGCAGTGCATTGTGGGACACTGAAGCTTTCTTT. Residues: CSALWDTEAFF.

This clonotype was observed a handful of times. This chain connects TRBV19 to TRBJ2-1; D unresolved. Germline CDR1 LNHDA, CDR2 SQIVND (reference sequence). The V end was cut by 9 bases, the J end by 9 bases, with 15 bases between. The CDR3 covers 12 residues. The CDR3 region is CASEGQEPEQFF. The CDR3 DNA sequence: TGTGCCAGCGAAGGTCAGGAGCCTGAGCAGTTCTTC. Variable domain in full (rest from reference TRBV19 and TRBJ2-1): DGGITQSPKYLFRKEGQNVTLSCEQNLNHDAMYWYRQDPGQGLRLIYYSQIVNDFQKGDIAEGYSVSREKKESFPLTVTSAQKNPTAFYLCASEGQEPEQFFGPGTRLTVL.

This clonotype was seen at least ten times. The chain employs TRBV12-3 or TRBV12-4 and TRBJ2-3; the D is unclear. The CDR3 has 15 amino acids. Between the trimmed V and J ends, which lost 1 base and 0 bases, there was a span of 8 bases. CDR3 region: CASSLERPSTDTQYF. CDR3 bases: TGTGCCAGCAGTTTAGAACGTCCGAGCACAGATACGCAGTATTTT.

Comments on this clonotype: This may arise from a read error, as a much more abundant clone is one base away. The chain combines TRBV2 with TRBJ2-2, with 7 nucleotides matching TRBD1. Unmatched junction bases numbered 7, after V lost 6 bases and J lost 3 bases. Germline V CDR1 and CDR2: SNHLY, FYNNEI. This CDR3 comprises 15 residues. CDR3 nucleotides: TGTGCCAGCAGCCTAACAGGGGTCGACACCGGGGAGCTGTTTTTT. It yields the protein CASSLTGVDTGELFF. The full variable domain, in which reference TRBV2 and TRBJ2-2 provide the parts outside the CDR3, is EPEVTQTPSHQVTQMGQEVILRCVPISNHLYFYWYRQILGQKVEFLVSFYNNEISEKSEIFDDQFSVERPDGSNFTLKIRSTKLEDSAMYFCASSLTGVDTGELFFGEGSRLTVL.

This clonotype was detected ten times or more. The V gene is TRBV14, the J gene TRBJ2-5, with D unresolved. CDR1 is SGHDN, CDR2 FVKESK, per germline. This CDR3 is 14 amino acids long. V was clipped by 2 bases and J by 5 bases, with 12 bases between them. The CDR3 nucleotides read TGTGCCAGCAGCCAAAATATCGGGCGTGAGACCCAGTACTTC. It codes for CASSQNIGRETQYF.

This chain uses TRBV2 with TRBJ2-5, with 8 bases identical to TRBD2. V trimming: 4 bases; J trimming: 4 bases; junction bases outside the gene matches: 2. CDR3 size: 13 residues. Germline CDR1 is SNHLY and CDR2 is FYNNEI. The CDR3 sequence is CASSALAGETQYF. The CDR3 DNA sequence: TGTGCCAGCAGTGCCCTAGCGGGAGAGACCCAGTACTTC.

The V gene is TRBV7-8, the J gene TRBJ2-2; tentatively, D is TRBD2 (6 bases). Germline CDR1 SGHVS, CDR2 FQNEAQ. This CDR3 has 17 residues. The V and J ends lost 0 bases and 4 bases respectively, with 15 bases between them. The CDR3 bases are TGTGCCAGCAGCTTAGCTTCGGGGGAGGATCTCACCGGGGAGCTGTTTTTT. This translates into CASSLASGEDLTGELFF.

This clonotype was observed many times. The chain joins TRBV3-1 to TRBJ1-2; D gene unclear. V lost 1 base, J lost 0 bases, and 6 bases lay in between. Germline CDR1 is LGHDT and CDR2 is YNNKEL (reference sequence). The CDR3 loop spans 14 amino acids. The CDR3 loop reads CASSQGSANYGYTF. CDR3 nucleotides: TGTGCCAGCAGCCAAGGCAGCGCTAACTATGGCTACACCTTC.

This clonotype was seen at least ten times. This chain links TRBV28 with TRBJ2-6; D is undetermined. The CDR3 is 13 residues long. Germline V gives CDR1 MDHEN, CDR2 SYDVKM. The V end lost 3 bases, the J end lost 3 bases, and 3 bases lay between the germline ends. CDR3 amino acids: CASSFFGANVLTF. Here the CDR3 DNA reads TGTGCCAGCAGTTTCTTTGGGGCCAACGTCCTGACTTTC. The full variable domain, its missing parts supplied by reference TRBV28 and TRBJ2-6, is DVKVTQSSRYLVKRTGEKVFLECVQDMDHENMFWYRQDPGLGLRLIYFSYDVKMKEKGDIPEGYSVSREKKERFSLILESASTNQTSMYLCASSFFGANVLTFGAGSRLTVL.

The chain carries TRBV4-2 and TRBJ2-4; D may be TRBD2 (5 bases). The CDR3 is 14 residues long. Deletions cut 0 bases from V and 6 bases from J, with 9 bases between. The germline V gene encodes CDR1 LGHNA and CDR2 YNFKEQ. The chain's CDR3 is CASSQELEGNIQYF. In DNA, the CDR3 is TGTGCCAGCAGCCAAGAACTAGAGGGAAACATTCAGTACTTC.

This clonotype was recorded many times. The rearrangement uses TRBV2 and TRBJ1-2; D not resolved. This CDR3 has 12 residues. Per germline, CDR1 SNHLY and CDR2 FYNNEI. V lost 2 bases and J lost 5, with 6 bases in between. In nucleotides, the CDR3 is TGTGCCAGCAGTGAAACGGTTTATGGCTACACCTTC. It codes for CASSETVYGYTF.

The CDR3 loop is CASRQLYEQYF. In DNA form, the CDR3 reads TGTGCCAGCAGGCAGCTTTACGAGCAGTACTTC. The chain is built from TRBV6-1 and TRBJ2-7; D is unclear. The germline V gene encodes CDR1 MNHNS and CDR2 SASEGT. The CDR3 totals 11 residues. V lost 6 bases, J lost 4 bases, and 7 bases lay in between.

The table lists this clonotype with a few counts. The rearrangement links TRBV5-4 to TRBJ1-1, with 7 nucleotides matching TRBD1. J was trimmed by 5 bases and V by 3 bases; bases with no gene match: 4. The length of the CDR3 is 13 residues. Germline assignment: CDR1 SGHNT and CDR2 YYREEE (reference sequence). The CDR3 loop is CASSWQTGTEAFF. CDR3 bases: TGTGCCAGCAGCTGGCAGACAGGGACTGAAGCTTTCTTT.

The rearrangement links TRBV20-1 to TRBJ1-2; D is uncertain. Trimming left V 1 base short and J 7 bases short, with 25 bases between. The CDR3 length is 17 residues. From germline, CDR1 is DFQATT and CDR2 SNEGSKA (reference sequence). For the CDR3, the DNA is TGCAGTGCTAGAGGTAGCGATGGGAACAGCCTACACTCTGGCTACACCTTC. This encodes CSARGSDGNSLHSGYTF.

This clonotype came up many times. CDR3 amino acids: CASSSRQGGTGELFF. Written as DNA, the CDR3 is TGCGCCAGCAGCTCCCGACAGGGGGGTACCGGGGAGCTGTTTTTT. The chain uses TRBV5-1 and TRBJ2-2, with TRBD1 matching over 9 bases. V gave up 3 bases and J gave up 5 bases; unmatched junction bases: 5. CDR1 and CDR2 (germline): SGHRS, YFSETQ. This CDR3 spans 15 amino acids.

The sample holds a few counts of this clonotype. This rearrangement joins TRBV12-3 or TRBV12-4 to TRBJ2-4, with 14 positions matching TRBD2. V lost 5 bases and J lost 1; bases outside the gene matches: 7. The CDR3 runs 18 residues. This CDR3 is CASSGGLAGGLAKNIQYF. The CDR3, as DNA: TGTGCCAGCAGTGGTGGACTAGCGGGAGGCTTGGCCAAAAACATTCAGTACTTC.

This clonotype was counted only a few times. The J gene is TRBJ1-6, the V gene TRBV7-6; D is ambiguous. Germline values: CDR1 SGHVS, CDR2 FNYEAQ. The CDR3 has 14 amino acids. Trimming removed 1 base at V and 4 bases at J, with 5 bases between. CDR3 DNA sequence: TGTGCCAGCAGCTTAGAAAGATATAATTCACCCCTCCACTTT. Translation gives CASSLERYNSPLHF. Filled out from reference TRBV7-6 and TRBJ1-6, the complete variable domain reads GAGVSQSPRYKVTKRGQDVALRCDPISGHVSLYWYRQALGQGPEFLTYFNYEAQQDKSGLPNDRFSAERPEGSISTLTIQRTEQRDSAMYRCASSLERYNSPLHFGNGTRLTVT.

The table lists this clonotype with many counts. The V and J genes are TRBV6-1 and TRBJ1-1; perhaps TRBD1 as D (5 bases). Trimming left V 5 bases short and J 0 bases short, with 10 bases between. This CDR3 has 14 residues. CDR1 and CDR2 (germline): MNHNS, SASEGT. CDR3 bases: TGTGCCAGCAGTCGAGACAGCTTGAACACTGAAGCTTTCTTT. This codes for CASSRDSLNTEAFF.

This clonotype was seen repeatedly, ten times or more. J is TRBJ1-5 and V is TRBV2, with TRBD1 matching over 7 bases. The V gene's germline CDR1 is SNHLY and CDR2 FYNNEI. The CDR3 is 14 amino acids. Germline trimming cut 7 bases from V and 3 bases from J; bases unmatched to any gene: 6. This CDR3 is CASMVGGSNQPQHF. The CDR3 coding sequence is TGTGCCAGCATGGTAGGGGGCTCCAATCAGCCCCAGCATTTT.

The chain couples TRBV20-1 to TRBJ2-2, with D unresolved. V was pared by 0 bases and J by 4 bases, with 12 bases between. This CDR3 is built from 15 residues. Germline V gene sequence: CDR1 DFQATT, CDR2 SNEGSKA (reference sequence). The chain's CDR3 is CSARDEVDRTGELFF. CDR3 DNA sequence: TGCAGTGCTAGAGATGAGGTAGATCGCACCGGGGAGCTGTTTTTT.

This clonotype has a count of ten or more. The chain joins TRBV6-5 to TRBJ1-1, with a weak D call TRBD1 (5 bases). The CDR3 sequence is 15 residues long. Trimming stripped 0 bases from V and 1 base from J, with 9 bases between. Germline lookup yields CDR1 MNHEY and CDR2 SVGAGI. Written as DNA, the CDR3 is TGTGCCAGCAGTTACTCAGGGACGGCGAACACTGAAGCTTTCTTT. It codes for CASSYSGTANTEAFF.

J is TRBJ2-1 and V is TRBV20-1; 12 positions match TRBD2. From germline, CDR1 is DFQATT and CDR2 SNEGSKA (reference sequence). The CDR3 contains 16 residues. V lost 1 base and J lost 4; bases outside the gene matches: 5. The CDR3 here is CSARGTSGTQYNEQFF. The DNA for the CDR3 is TGCAGTGCTAGAGGGACTAGCGGGACGCAGTACAATGAGCAGTTCTTC.

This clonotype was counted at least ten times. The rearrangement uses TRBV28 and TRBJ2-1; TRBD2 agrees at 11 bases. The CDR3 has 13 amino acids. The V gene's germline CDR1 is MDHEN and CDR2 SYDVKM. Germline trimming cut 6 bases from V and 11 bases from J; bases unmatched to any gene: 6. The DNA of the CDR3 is TGTGCCAGCAGAAAGGGACTAGCGGACCAGCAGTTCTTC. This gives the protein CASRKGLADQQFF.